The rows below give T cell receptor beta chains drawn from one sample of a study of T cell changes during pregnancy in multiple sclerosis. Repertoires were generated with immunoSEQ multiplex PCR, while TCRdb's copy carries only in-frame clones and drops some. The profile covers about 83,000 clones, with about 90% appearing a single time and 3.5% taken by the ten largest. The material sequenced was PBMCs, taken in the first trimester of pregnancy. These receptors were taken from a female donor in good health, serving as a control in a pregnancy study. Some clones in this sample may be carry-over from other donors' samples. CDR3s include the opening cysteine and the closing phenylalanine or tryptophan. Fields, in order: J gene, D gene, V gene, clone size, CDR3 DNA, CDR3 protein. A D gene is named only where the DNA matches it firmly. Only some rows state a clone size, as once, few, many or a class for expanded clones.

TRBJ2-7,-,TRBV27,-,TGTGCCAGCAGTTTACGACAGTTCTACGAGCAGTACTTC,CASSLRQFYEQYF
TRBJ1-2,TRBD1,TRBV7-9,-,TGTGCCAGCAGCTCCTTGGACAGGGCTTATGGCTACACCTTC,CASSSLDRAYGYTF
TRBJ1-5,-,TRBV19,-,TGTGCCACCCTTGGGGGCTATCAAAAGCCCCAGCATTTT,CATLGGYQKPQHF
TRBJ1-3,-,TRBV2,-,TGTGCCAGCAGTCTCCGGACAGCTGGAAACACCATATATTTT,CASSLRTAGNTIYF
TRBJ1-1,-,TRBV19,-,TGTGCCAGTATCCCCCAGTTGGGACAGAACACTGAAGCTTTCTTT,CASIPQLGQNTEAFF
TRBJ2-7,TRBD2,TRBV27,-,TGTGCCAGCAGTTTTGTAGCGGGGGCCTACGAGCAGTACTTC,CASSFVAGAYEQYF
TRBJ2-1,-,TRBV4-1,once,TGCGCCAGCAGCCCAGGGGGAGGCCCTTATTACAATGAGCAGTTCTTC,CASSPGGGPYYNEQFF
TRBJ2-2,TRBD2,TRBV7-8,-,TGTGCCAGCAGCTTCCTAGCGGGAGAGACCGGGGAGCTGTTTTTT,CASSFLAGETGELFF
TRBJ1-2,TRBD1,TRBV28,-,TGTGCCAGCCGGGACAGTACTAACTATGGCTACACCTTC,CASRDSTNYGYTF
TRBJ2-5,TRBD2,TRBV6-6,-,TGTGCCAGCAGCAGACTAGCGGGGGAAGAGACCCAGTACTTC,CASSRLAGEETQYF
TRBJ2-2,TRBD1,TRBV2,-,TGTGCCAGCAGGGCCCTGTCCCGGGACAGGGGGCGATACACCGGGGAGCTGTTTTTT,CASRALSRDRGRYTGELFF
TRBJ1-6,TRBD1,TRBV7-6,-,TGTGCCAGCAGCTTAGGGCTAGGGGGCGATTCACCCCTCCACTTT,CASSLGLGGDSPLHF
TRBJ2-7,-,TRBV27,once,TGTGCCAGCAGTTCGGGGTCCTACGAGCAGTACTTC,CASSSGSYEQYF
TRBJ2-1,-,TRBV4-2,-,TGTGCCAGCAGCCCTAGCTACAAAAGCTCCTACAATGAGCAGTTCTTC,CASSPSYKSSYNEQFF